These 27 T cell receptor beta chains originate from one sample sequenced in a study of cytotoxic CD8 clonotypes in ibrutinib-treated CLL. The table came from immunoSEQ multiplex PCR; TCRdb's copy has only in-frame clones and leaves some out. The data hold around 200,000 clones, with roughly three quarters observed a single time. The sequencing here drew on PBMCs, taken after 12 months of ibrutinib treatment. The source of these receptors is a human donor with chronic lymphocytic leukemia.

J is TRBJ2-1 and V is TRBV5-1; TRBD1 matches 7 bases. Germline values: CDR1 SGHRS, CDR2 YFSETQ. The CDR3 is 13 amino acids. V gave up 4 bases and J gave up 15 bases; unmatched junction bases: 13. The CDR3 coding sequence is TGCGCCAGCAGCGGCATCACAGGGGATGGGGGGTTCTTC. Amino acid sequence: CASSGITGDGGFF.

This clone was found a few times. The chain joins TRBV4-1 to TRBJ2-7; possible D gene TRBD1, 6 bases. The CDR3 is made up of 16 amino acids. V was clipped by 1 base and J by 0 bases, with 13 bases between them. Germline V lookup: CDR1 MGHRA, CDR2 YSYEKL. The DNA of the CDR3 is TGCGCCAGCAGCCAAGGATGGACAGTTAGCTCCTACGAGCAGTACTTC. Its protein is CASSQGWTVSSYEQYF.

The rearrangement joins TRBV28 to TRBJ2-7, with 9 bases that match TRBD1. The CDR3 has 14 residues. The V and J ends lost 7 bases and 0 bases, in that order; junction bases with no gene match: 4. Germline CDR1 MDHEN, CDR2 SYDVKM. The DNA for the CDR3 is TGTGCCAGCAAAACAGGGGGCGCCTCCTACGAGCAGTACTTC. This sequence encodes CASKTGGASYEQYF.

The chain recombines TRBV4-1 with TRBJ2-7; D may correspond to TRBD1 or TRBD2 (5 bases each). V was shortened by 2 bases and J by 9 bases, with 8 bases between the two germline ends. The CDR3 has 11 amino acids. In germline, CDR1 is MGHRA, CDR2 YSYEKL. CDR3 sequence (DNA): TGCGCCAGCAGCCAACGAGGGACGCAGTACTTC. As protein: CASSQRGTQYF.

The rearrangement uses TRBV5-1 and TRBJ1-1; the D gene is possibly TRBD1 (5 bases). Per the germline V gene, CDR1 is SGHRS and CDR2 is YFSETQ. Trimming cost V 3 bases and J 3 bases, with 12 bases left between them. The CDR3 spans 14 residues. DNA of the CDR3: TGCGCCAGCAGCTGGGGGACCTTGTACACTGAAGCTTTCTTT. This encodes CASSWGTLYTEAFF. Together with reference TRBV5-1 and TRBJ1-1, the CDR3 gives the full variable domain: KAGVTQTPRYLIKTRGQQVTLSCSPISGHRSVSWYQQTPGQGLQFLFEYFSETQRNKGNFPGRFSGRQFSNSRSEMNVSTLELGDSALYLCASSWGTLYTEAFFGQGTRLTVV.

The rearrangement uses TRBV7-9 and TRBJ2-1; a possible D gene is TRBD1 (6 bases). V lost 0 bases and J lost 10, with 13 bases in between. The CDR3 loop spans 14 amino acids. The germline gives CDR1 SEHNR, CDR2 FQNEAQ (reference sequence). The CDR3 is CASSLAGASSEQFF. CDR3 coding DNA: TGTGCCAGCAGCTTAGCGGGGGCTAGCAGCGAGCAGTTCTTC.

The chain couples TRBV27 to TRBJ2-1; D is uncertain. There are 13 residues in the CDR3. From germline, CDR1 is MNHEY and CDR2 SMNVEV (reference sequence). V lost 8 bases and J 0 bases, leaving 8 bases between the germline ends. Written as DNA, the CDR3 is TGTGCCAGCCGACTGTTCTCCTACAATGAGCAGTTCTTC. This translates into CASRLFSYNEQFF.

This clone has a handful of counts. V and J are TRBV7-2 and TRBJ2-5; TRBD2 aligns across 12 bases. The V gene's germline CDR1 is SGHTA and CDR2 FQGNSA. CDR3 length equals 15 residues. J was trimmed by 4 bases and V by 6 bases; bases with no gene match: 6. Here the CDR3 reads CASSSSSGGGETQYF. The CDR3 nucleotides read TGTGCCAGCAGTTCATCTAGCGGGGGGGGAGAGACCCAGTACTTC.

The genes are TRBV28 and TRBJ2-7; D call uncertain. V lost 2 bases and J 4 bases, leaving 9 bases between the germline ends. Per germline, CDR1 MDHEN and CDR2 SYDVKM. The CDR3 loop spans 13 amino acids. The CDR3 loop is CASSLRSVYEQYF. Here the CDR3 DNA reads TGTGCCAGCAGTTTACGATCTGTGTACGAGCAGTACTTC.

The chain employs TRBV28 and TRBJ1-5; D is unclear. The CDR3 loop spans 11 amino acids. The germline V and J ends were trimmed by 3 bases and 7 bases, with 4 bases remaining between them. In germline, CDR1 is MDHEN, CDR2 SYDVKM. CDR3 nucleotides: TGTGCCAGCAGTTTCGCCCAGCCCCAGCATTTT. Translation: CASSFAQPQHF.

The rearrangement joins TRBV5-1 to TRBJ2-1, with no clear D. CDR3 length: 12 amino acids. V was clipped by 5 bases and J by 6 bases, with 9 bases between them. Germline V gene sequence: CDR1 SGHRS, CDR2 YFSETQ. This chain's CDR3 is CASSLPSNEQFF. The CDR3 DNA reads TGCGCCAGCAGTCTTCCCTCCAATGAGCAGTTCTTC. Full variable domain (remainder filled in from reference TRBV5-1 and TRBJ2-1): KAGVTQTPRYLIKTRGQQVTLSCSPISGHRSVSWYQQTPGQGLQFLFEYFSETQRNKGNFPGRFSGRQFSNSRSEMNVSTLELGDSALYLCASSLPSNEQFFGPGTRLTVL.

The chain uses TRBV5-1 and TRBJ2-3, with D tentatively TRBD2 (6 bases). The germline gives CDR1 SGHRS, CDR2 YFSETQ. V lost 7 bases to trimming and J lost 6 bases, with 15 bases between them. There are 13 residues in the CDR3. The CDR3 DNA is TGCGCCAGCCCTGAGGGACTCAGGGATACGCAGTATTTT. This codes for CASPEGLRDTQYF.

The V gene is TRBV7-3, the J gene TRBJ2-1, with TRBD1 matching over 10 bases. Germline V gene sequence: CDR1 SGHTA, CDR2 FQGTGA. There are 15 residues in the CDR3. Trimming removed 5 bases from V and 4 bases from J; junction bases left unmatched: 5. CDR3 nucleotide sequence: TGTGCCAGCAGCCAGACAGGGGGCTGGTACAATGAGCAGTTCTTC. It yields the protein CASSQTGGWYNEQFF. Drawing the rest from reference TRBV7-3 and TRBJ2-1, the complete variable domain is GAGVSQTPSNKVTEKGKYVELRCDPISGHTALYWYRQSLGQGPEFLIYFQGTGAADDSGLPNDRFFAVRPEGSVSTLKIQRTERGDSAVYLCASSQTGGWYNEQFFGPGTRLTVL.

The J gene is TRBJ2-7, the V gene TRBV19; 7 bases match TRBD1. Per the germline V gene, CDR1 is LNHDA and CDR2 is SQIVND (reference sequence). This CDR3 comprises 13 residues. The J segment lost 6 bases and the V segment lost 7 bases, leaving 9 bases of the junction unmatched. This CDR3 reads CASNLRQGGEQYF. CDR3 in DNA: TGTGCCAGTAATCTTCGACAGGGCGGCGAGCAGTACTTC.

The rearrangement links TRBV27 to TRBJ2-5; 7 bases match TRBD1. The CDR3 covers 15 residues. Trimming at V came to 6 bases and at J to 5 bases, leaving 12 bases not matched to a gene. The V gene's germline CDR1 is MNHEY and CDR2 SMNVEV (reference sequence). The CDR3 DNA is TGTGCCAGCAGGGCCTCACAAGGGGGCGGCGAGACCCAGTACTTC. Its translation is CASRASQGGGETQYF.

V and J are TRBV2 and TRBJ1-5; unclear D gene. Germline values: CDR1 SNHLY, CDR2 FYNNEI. The CDR3 consists of 13 residues. V shed 11 bases and J shed 1 base, with 12 bases lying between them. The CDR3 nucleotides read TGTGCCGGTTCGCGGGAAAGCAATCAGCCCCAGCATTTT. Encoded protein: CAGSRESNQPQHF.

This chain uses TRBV2 with TRBJ2-5; 9 bases are a match to TRBD2. This CDR3 region has 15 residues. Germline V gene sequence: CDR1 SNHLY, CDR2 FYNNEI. V shed 3 bases, J shed 5 bases, and the junction held 7 bases outside the gene matches. The CDR3 here is CASSDPFSGSETQYF. CDR3 sequence (DNA): TGTGCCAGCAGTGACCCCTTTAGCGGGAGTGAGACCCAGTACTTC.

CDR3 protein: CASSQDPNVGQYF. The CDR3 nucleotides read TGCGCCAGCAGTCAAGATCCCAATGTTGGGCAGTACTTC. The chain combines TRBV5-1 with TRBJ2-7; unclear D gene. The germline V gene encodes CDR1 SGHRS and CDR2 YFSETQ. Trimming took 5 bases from V and 9 from J, leaving 18 bases between them. The CDR3 runs to 13 residues.

A word on this clone: A read error may produce the germline difference seen at one junction end. The V and J genes are TRBV7-7 and TRBJ2-3; D call uncertain. Looked up from germline, CDR1 is SSHAT and CDR2 is FNYEAQ (reference sequence). CDR3 size: 13 residues. CDR3 residues: CASSPDPTDTQYF. The CDR3 DNA reads TGTGCTAGCAGTCCTGACCCCACAGATACGCAGTATTTT.

The chain employs TRBV29-1 and TRBJ2-7, with D unclear. Trimming cost V 7 bases and J 5 bases, with 12 bases left between them. The germline CDR1 and CDR2 sequences are SQVTM and ANQGSEA. The CDR3 runs 11 residues. CDR3 coding DNA: TGCAGCGCCTCAAGAGGCGACGAGCAGTACTTC. Residues: CSASRGDEQYF.

The V call is TRBV11-2, the J call TRBJ2-7; no clear D gene. The CDR3 extends over 13 amino acids. V lost 1 base and J 6 bases, leaving 10 bases between the germline ends. From germline, CDR1 is SGHAT and CDR2 FQNNGV. CDR3: CASSLAHGSEQYF. In nucleotides, the CDR3 is TGTGCCAGCAGCTTAGCCCATGGCAGCGAGCAGTACTTC.

The chain is built from TRBV28 and TRBJ2-7, with a tentative D call TRBD1 (6 bases). CDR3 length: 13 residues. Germline loops: CDR1 MDHEN, CDR2 SYDVKM. The V gene lost 4 bases and the J gene lost 2 bases, with 9 bases spanning the gap. The DNA of the CDR3 is TGTGCCAGCAGTTCCACAGGGCCCTACGAGCAGTACTTC. This translates into CASSSTGPYEQYF.

This clone was found a few times. V is TRBV10-3 and J is TRBJ1-2; a possible D gene is TRBD1 (5 bases). Per germline, CDR1 ENHRY and CDR2 SYGVKD. This CDR3 region has 14 residues. V was cut by 9 bases and J by 2 bases, with 16 bases left in between. The CDR3 nucleotides are TGTGCCATTCGAGGGAGGGACGTAAACTATGGCTACACCTTC. It yields the protein CAIRGRDVNYGYTF.

This chain connects TRBV30 to TRBJ2-1; D remains ambiguous. This CDR3 region has 11 residues. Trimming stripped 2 bases from V and 9 bases from J, with 8 bases between. CDR1 and CDR2 (germline): GTSNPN, SVGIG (reference sequence). Here the CDR3 DNA reads TGTGCCTGGAGTAATCGCTTTGAGCAGTTCTTC. It codes for CAWSNRFEQFF.

This clone was seen a few times. The chain has TRBV5-8 and TRBJ1-2; D gene ambiguous. This CDR3 is 14 amino acids long. Germline-derived CDR1 and CDR2 are SGHTS and YDEGEE. V was cut by 4 bases and J by 0 bases, with 10 bases left in between. The chain's CDR3 is CASSLTGTNYGYTF. The CDR3 coding sequence is TGTGCCAGCAGCCTTACCGGGACTAACTATGGCTACACCTTC.

This clone was recorded once. The chain joins TRBV7-8 to TRBJ2-1, with TRBD2 matching 7 bases. The germline V gene encodes CDR1 SGHVS and CDR2 FQNEAQ. The CDR3 length is 15 residues. The trim removed 3 bases at V and 6 bases at J, leaving 8 bases unmatched. The CDR3 sequence is CASSLSGDFGNEQFF. The CDR3 DNA reads TGTGCCAGCAGCTTGAGCGGGGACTTCGGCAATGAGCAGTTCTTC.

The chain recombines TRBV27 with TRBJ2-1; 8 positions match TRBD2. The CDR3 is 14 amino acids. J lost 9 bases, V lost 5 bases, and 9 bases had no gene match. Germline V gives CDR1 MNHEY, CDR2 SMNVEV (reference sequence). DNA of the CDR3: TGTGCCAGCAGTAGCGGACTAGCCCTCGGTGAGCAGTTCTTC. Translation gives CASSSGLALGEQFF.